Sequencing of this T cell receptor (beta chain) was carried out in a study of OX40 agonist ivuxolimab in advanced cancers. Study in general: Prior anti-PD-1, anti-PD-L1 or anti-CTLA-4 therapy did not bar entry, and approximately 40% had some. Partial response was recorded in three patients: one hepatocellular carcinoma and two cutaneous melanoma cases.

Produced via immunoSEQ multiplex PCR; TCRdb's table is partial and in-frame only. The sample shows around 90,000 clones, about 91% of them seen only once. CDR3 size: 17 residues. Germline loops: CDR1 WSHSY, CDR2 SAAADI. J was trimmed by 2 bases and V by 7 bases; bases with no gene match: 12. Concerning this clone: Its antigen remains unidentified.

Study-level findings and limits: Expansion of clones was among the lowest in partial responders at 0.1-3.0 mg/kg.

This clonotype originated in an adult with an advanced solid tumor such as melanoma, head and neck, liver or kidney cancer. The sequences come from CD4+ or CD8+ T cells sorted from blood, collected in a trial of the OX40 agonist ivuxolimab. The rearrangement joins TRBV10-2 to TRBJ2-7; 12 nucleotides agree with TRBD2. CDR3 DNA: TGCGCCAGCAAACAGCCGTGGACTAGCGGGGCCGCCTACGAGCAGTACTTC. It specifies CASKQPWTSGAAYEQYF.